This entry concerns a single T cell receptor beta chain. What antigen it recognizes has not been identified. Base-call qualities are not available, and no considerably larger clone is one nucleotide away. This sample stems from a study of PD-1 blockade in classical Hodgkin lymphoma (TCRdb year 2020). A note on the overall study: Nivolumab dosing was 3 mg/kg intravenously every 2 weeks, continuing until either disease progression or unacceptable toxicity. The study used CyTOF and TCR beta sequencing to define a peripheral blood immune signature of response to PD-1 blockade in classical Hodgkin lymphoma. Overall results and qualifications from the work: The study was restricted to a single clinical trial cohort, and the causes of repertoire differences, possibly disease activity or prior therapy, were left undefined. Baseline TCR diversity was reported as lower in newly diagnosed patients than in healthy donors, and lower still in relapsed/refractory patients. Among trial patients, those achieving complete response had baseline diversity similar to that of newly diagnosed patients, while diversity was significantly lower in partial responders and progressors. CD4+ but not CD8+ TCR diversity rose significantly by C4D1 (p=0.0027 vs p=0.16), most apparent in complete responders (p=0.02). Patients starting nivolumab less than 1 year after ASCT had lower diversity and were excluded from later analyses to avoid confounding by immune reconstitution.

The time point tag for this specimen amounts to: cycle 2 day 1 (C2D1) of nivolumab. Relapse after autologous stem cell transplantation had occurred in all trial patients, and cohorts A, B and C were distinguished by prior brentuximab vedotin exposure. The trial cohort comprised 60 or so patients with relapsed/refractory classical Hodgkin lymphoma whose best overall responses were complete response, partial response or progressive disease. Single-agent nivolumab was administered to trial patients in the multi-cohort phase II CheckMate 205 trial. Best overall response was determined by an independent review committee according to the 2007 International Working Group response criteria. Trial PBMCs were collected just before the start of nivolumab (C1D1) and during therapy at cycle 2 day 1 and cycle 4 day 1. Peripheral blood was collected in 8 mL Vacutainer Cell Preparation Tubes, from which PBMCs were isolated by centrifugation and then cryopreserved.

The junction shows trimming of 3 bases on V and 7 bases on J, and the gene matches do not reach 0 bases of it. Including the terminal cysteine and phenylalanine, the CDR3 comprises 14 residues. The entry retains the CDR3 DNA only, 42 bases that are in frame from base 1. Sequences SGHVS (CDR1) and FNYEAQ (CDR2) are obtained from the germline V gene. Genomic DNA was isolated using the Qiagen DNeasy kit from unsorted PBMCs as well as from negatively selected CD4+ and CD8+ fractions. Using primers that anneal to V and J segments, immunoSEQ multiplex PCR amplified the TCR beta CDR3 regions. A synthetic immune receptor repertoire was used to minimize amplification bias, and any remaining bias was removed computationally after sequencing. The authors processed their data as follows. Custom Python scripts were used to quantify repertoire diversity as the Shannon entropy index. The unsorted, CD4+ and CD8+ repertoires were each analyzed separately, with the exception of combined analyses, where CD4+ and CD8+ sequences were merged in silico. Clonal expansion was defined as a frequency increase of at least 2-fold after treatment compared with C1D1, and clones undetected at baseline were assigned a pseudocount of 0.5. Clones with 0 or 1 copy at C1D1 were defined as singleton clones, while clones with 2 or more copies were defined as non-singleton clones. Clones expanded in unsorted samples were assigned a CD4+, CD8+ or unknown annotation through matching of protein sequences in sorted samples from the same patient. Wilcoxon tests were applied to paired samples to test diversity changes from C1D1 to C4D1. TCRdb took this table from immuneACCESS and kept in-frame rearrangements with V and J called. Such tables lack part of the clones; where checked against another copy, unresolved V genes explain under half of the gap, and the rest is unexplained. The DNA gave D and trimming, while V, J and clone size come from that table. Recorded for this sample are 84,000 or so clones; about 90% of them occurred a single time. Clones ranked in the top ten supply approximately 2.5% of the sample.

Sample: peripheral blood mononuclear cells (PBMCs), taken before the second cycle of nivolumab. The TCR originated in a human donor with classical Hodgkin lymphoma. The receptor chain draws on TRBV7-6 and TRBJ2-1; TRBD2 fits 13 bases in the junction. The DNA sequence is given as TGTGCCAGCAGCTTGGGACTAGCGGGAAATGAGCAGTTCTTC. It specifies CASSLGLAGNEQFF.